The 20 T cell receptor beta chains given below trace back to one sample, sequenced in a study of CD8 T cells in Susac syndrome. Random-hexamer reverse transcription was applied to about 0.5 to 1 ug RNA. TCRdb re-called the immunoSEQ multiplex PCR reads through MiXCR, storing one row per CDR3 protein. The sample consists of 150,000 to 200,000 distinct CDR3 sequences, approximately 93% of them appearing once. Sequencing input: CD4+ T cells from PBMCs. The receptors come from a human donor with multiple sclerosis.

The chain employs TRBV5-1 and TRBJ2-5; possibly TRBD2 for D (6 bases). There are 15 residues in the CDR3. Germline CDR1 and CDR2: SGHRS and YFSETQ. V lost 2 bases, J lost 2 bases, and 13 bases lay in between. CDR3 coding DNA: TGCGCCAGCAGCTTCGGGAGTGCGGCTCAAGAGACCCAGTACTTC. This sequence encodes CASSFGSAAQETQYF.

This clonotype was picked up one time. The chain uses TRBV9 and TRBJ1-4, with 8 bases matching TRBD1. This CDR3 region has 16 residues. J lost 8 bases, V lost 4 bases, and 13 bases had no gene match. Germline CDR1 SGDLS, CDR2 YYNGEE. The CDR3 loop reads CASSSNARTGREKLFF. CDR3 nucleotides: TGTGCCAGCAGCTCCAACGCTCGGACAGGGAGGGAAAAACTGTTTTTT. Using reference TRBV9 and TRBJ1-4 for the parts outside the CDR3, the full variable domain is DSGVTQTPKHLITATGQRVTLRCSPRSGDLSVYWYQQSLDQGLQFLIQYYNGEERAKGNILERFSAQQFPDLHSELNLSSLELGDSALYFCASSSNARTGREKLFFGSGTQLSVL.

The chain recombines TRBV25-1 with TRBJ2-3, with TRBD1 identical over 7 bases. From germline, CDR1 is MGHDK and CDR2 SYGVNS. The V and J ends lost 6 bases and 0 bases, in that order; junction bases with no gene match: 3. This CDR3 has 14 amino acids. CDR3 bases: TGTGCCAGCAGAGGGGGCCTTAGCACAGATACGCAGTATTTT. As protein: CASRGGLSTDTQYF.

This sequence joins TRBV2 and TRBJ1-2, with no clear D. Germline V CDR1 and CDR2: SNHLY, FYNNEI. V was clipped by 2 bases and J by 6 bases, with 13 bases between them. The CDR3 extends over 14 amino acids. The CDR3 nucleotides read TGTGCCAGCAGTGAATTGGCTGGGGTAGATGGCTACACCTTC. This gives the protein CASSELAGVDGYTF.

The rearrangement uses TRBV30 and TRBJ2-7, with TRBD2 matching over 10 bases. The CDR3 loop spans 14 amino acids. V lost 2 bases to trimming and J lost 7 bases; unmatched junction nucleotides: 8. From germline, CDR1 is GTSNPN and CDR2 SVGIG (reference sequence). The chain's CDR3 is CAWSPTLAGVEQYF. The CDR3 DNA reads TGTGCCTGGAGTCCAACTCTAGCGGGAGTTGAGCAGTACTTC.

This chain joins TRBV6-2 or TRBV6-3 and TRBJ2-7; D possibly corresponds to TRBD1 (6 bases). This CDR3 has 14 residues. Germline CDR1 and CDR2: MNHEY and SVGEGT. V lost 2 bases, J lost 2 bases, and 10 bases lay in between. In nucleotides, the CDR3 is TGTGCCAGCAGTTACCAGGGGCAGACCTACGAGCAGTACTTC. Translating it yields CASSYQGQTYEQYF.

This clonotype occurred a few times. The chain uses TRBV3-1 and TRBJ1-1; D is ambiguous. Germline V gene sequence: CDR1 LGHDT, CDR2 YNNKEL (reference sequence). The length of the CDR3 is 14 residues. V shed 0 bases and J shed 2 bases, with 7 bases lying between them. CDR3 loop: CASSQDSVNTEAFF. For the CDR3, the DNA is TGTGCCAGCAGCCAAGATTCAGTCAACACTGAAGCTTTCTTT.

CDR3 sequence: CASSPNSSGNTIYF. The CDR3 nucleotides read TGTGCCAGCAGCCCCAACAGCTCTGGAAACACCATATATTTT. This rearrangement joins TRBV12-3 or TRBV12-4 to TRBJ1-3; D gene ambiguous. V lost 6 bases and J lost 0, with 9 bases in between. This CDR3 is 14 amino acids long.

V is TRBV7-9 and J is TRBJ2-2, with TRBD1 matching 8 bases. The V gene's germline CDR1 is SEHNR and CDR2 FQNEAQ (reference sequence). V was pared by 5 bases and J by 0 bases, with 5 bases of the junction left unmatched. CDR3 length: 16 residues. The CDR3 loop reads CASSAHRGANTGELFF. The CDR3 DNA is TGTGCCAGCAGCGCCCACAGGGGGGCGAACACCGGGGAGCTGTTTTTT.

This clonotype was observed a few times. The CDR3 coding sequence is TGTGCCAGCAGCGACTACAGGGGCAGCTCCTACGAGCAGTACTTC. As protein: CASSDYRGSSYEQYF. V and J are TRBV5-8 and TRBJ2-7; TRBD1 aligns across 7 bases. V lost 4 bases, J lost 0 bases, and 7 bases stayed unmatched. The length of the CDR3 is 15 residues. Per the germline V gene, CDR1 is SGHTS and CDR2 is YDEGEE.

This chain links TRBV30 with TRBJ1-5, with 7 positions matching TRBD1. CDR1 and CDR2 from the germline V gene are GTSNPN and SVGIG (reference sequence). J gave up 5 bases and V 2 bases, and 3 bases lay outside the gene matches. This CDR3 region has 13 residues. CDR3 region: CAWSTGDYQPQHF. CDR3 nucleotides: TGTGCCTGGAGTACAGGGGATTATCAGCCCCAGCATTTT. Drawing the rest from reference TRBV30 and TRBJ1-5, the complete variable domain is SQTIHQWPATLVQPVGSPLSLECTVEGTSNPNLYWYRQAAGRGLQLLFYSVGIGQISSEVPQNLSASRPQDRQFILSSKKLLLSDSGFYLCAWSTGDYQPQHFGDGTRLSIL.

The rearrangement uses TRBV5-4 and TRBJ2-2, with a weak D call TRBD2 (6 bases). Germline-derived CDR1 and CDR2 are SGHNT and YYREEE (reference sequence). This CDR3 contains 16 residues. V was shortened by 0 bases and J by 3 bases, with 12 bases between the two germline ends. The CDR3 sequence is CASSLAGASDTGELFF. In DNA form, the CDR3 reads TGTGCCAGCAGCTTGGCTGGGGCTAGCGACACCGGGGAGCTGTTTTTT.

The gene calls are TRBV6-4 and TRBJ1-5; 7 nucleotides agree with TRBD1. The CDR3 is made up of 16 amino acids. Trimming cost V 0 bases and J 7 bases; bases outside gene matches: 9. Germline CDR1 is MRHNA and CDR2 is SNTAGT. In DNA form, the CDR3 reads TGTGCCAGCAGTGACTCGAAGGGGGCGCCGCGACAGCCCCAGCATTTT. The encoded protein is CASSDSKGAPRQPQHF.

The V gene is TRBV27, the J gene TRBJ2-5; D perhaps matches TRBD2 (6 bases). The germline gives CDR1 MNHEY, CDR2 SMNVEV (reference sequence). The CDR3 extends over 13 amino acids. Trimming left V 8 bases short and J 5 bases short, with 15 bases between. The CDR3 nucleotides read TGTGCCAGCGGCACTAGCTGGTACGAGACCCAGTACTTC. It codes for CASGTSWYETQYF.

CDR3 sequence (DNA): TGTGCCACCAGTGACTGGGGAGGGGAGACCCAGTACTTC. This gives the protein CATSDWGGETQYF. The chain recombines TRBV24-1 with TRBJ2-5; 7 bases align to TRBD2. The CDR3 runs 13 residues. The trim removed 4 bases at V and 5 bases at J, leaving 3 bases unmatched. Germline lookup yields CDR1 KGHDR and CDR2 SFDVKD.

This chain's CDR3 is CASSYNSGSTDTQYF. As DNA, the CDR3 is TGTGCCAGCAGCTATAATAGCGGGAGCACAGATACGCAGTATTTT. V and J are TRBV7-2 and TRBJ2-3; 7 nucleotides agree with TRBD2. V was pared by 4 bases and J by 0 bases, with 4 bases of the junction left unmatched. Looked up from germline, CDR1 is SGHTA and CDR2 is FQGNSA. The length of the CDR3 is 15 residues.

CDR3 bases: TGTGCCAGCAGCCAAGGGACAGGGAGAGGGTTAAACATTCAGTACTTC. As protein: CASSQGTGRGLNIQYF. The rearrangement joins TRBV11-2 to TRBJ2-4, with 9 bases fitting TRBD1. V shed 5 bases, J shed 6 bases, and the junction held 11 bases outside the gene matches. The CDR3 spans 16 residues. CDR1 and CDR2 (germline): SGHAT, FQNNGV.

Written as DNA, the CDR3 is TGTGCCAGCAGTTACTCAACCGGACCTTATGGCTACACCTTC. Its translation is CASSYSTGPYGYTF. The chain links TRBV6-6 to TRBJ1-2, with D hard to call. The CDR3 sequence is 14 residues long. Between the trimmed V and J ends, which lost 0 bases and 5 bases, there was a span of 10 bases. CDR1 is MNHNY and CDR2 is SVGAGI in the germline V gene (reference sequence).

This clonotype occurred once. The chain couples TRBV6-5 to TRBJ1-6; TRBD1 matches 9 bases. V lost 0 bases, J lost 10 bases, and 13 bases stayed unmatched. Germline CDR1 MNHEY, CDR2 SVGAGI. CDR3 size: 18 residues. CDR3 sequence reads: CASSYSTTPGQGFSPLHF. CDR3 bases: TGTGCCAGCAGTTACTCGACCACTCCGGGACAGGGTTTCTCACCCCTCCACTTT.

This chain uses TRBV3-1 with TRBJ2-2; 10 bases map to TRBD2. The germline gives CDR1 LGHDT, CDR2 YNNKEL (reference sequence). CDR3 size: 16 residues. Trimming took 4 bases from V and 2 from J; bases not matched to a gene: 4. The CDR3 DNA reads as TGTGCCAGCAGCCGAGCTAGCGGGGGTAACACCGGGGAGCTGTTTTTT. Encoded protein: CASSRASGGNTGELFF.